A single sample gave rise to the 17 T cell receptor beta chains below, sequenced in a study of CD8+ T cells in alopecia areata. RNA was extracted and reverse transcribed into cDNA as the sequencing template. Some clones are missing from TCRdb's copy, which holds only in-frame ones; the method was immunoSEQ multiplex PCR. Of 150,000 or so clones detected, 85% to 90% appear once; the ten largest clones hold about 15%. The sample here was CD8+ T cells sorted from blood, taken at week 0. The receptors originated from a human donor with alopecia areata.

This chain links TRBV27 with TRBJ2-3; 7 positions match TRBD1. V lost 2 bases and J lost 0; bases outside the gene matches: 5. CDR1 and CDR2 from the germline V gene are MNHEY and SMNVEV (reference sequence). The CDR3 is made up of 16 amino acids. The CDR3 loop is CASSLLRDRSTDTQYF. The CDR3 DNA sequence: TGTGCCAGCAGTTTACTCCGGGACAGAAGCACAGATACGCAGTATTTT.

The genes are TRBV7-2 and TRBJ2-1, with no clear D. The CDR3 has 14 amino acids. Germline CDR1 is SGHTA and CDR2 is FQGNSA. Trimming removed 7 bases from V and 6 bases from J, with 16 bases in between. The CDR3 sequence: CASTFRVRFNEQFF. CDR3 in DNA: TGTGCCAGCACCTTTAGGGTGAGGTTCAATGAGCAGTTCTTC.

The CDR3 is CSVTGTALNEQFF. The CDR3 nucleotides read TGCAGCGTTACCGGGACAGCCCTCAATGAGCAGTTCTTC. V is TRBV29-1 and J is TRBJ2-1; 7 bases are shared with TRBD1. The J segment lost 6 bases and the V segment lost 5 bases, leaving 7 bases of the junction unmatched. Germline CDR1 is SQVTM and CDR2 is ANQGSEA. The CDR3 consists of 13 residues.

This chain joins TRBV30 and TRBJ2-7; perhaps TRBD1 as D (5 bases). The length of the CDR3 is 11 residues. V lost 6 bases to trimming and J lost 2 bases, with 8 bases between them. Germline CDR1 and CDR2: GTSNPN and SVGIG (reference sequence). The CDR3 nucleotides are TGTGCCTGCAGGGATACCTACGAGCAGTACTTC. Its translation: CACRDTYEQYF.

This clone appeared a single time. The rearrangement joins TRBV7-6 to TRBJ2-3, with D uncertain. Germline V gives CDR1 SGHVS, CDR2 FNYEAQ. V lost 3 bases to trimming and J lost 1 base, with 2 bases between them. CDR3 length equals 12 residues. CDR3 protein: CASSFGTDTQYF. In DNA form, the CDR3 reads TGTGCCAGCAGCTTCGGCACAGATACGCAGTATTTT.

The rearrangement joins TRBV5-1 to TRBJ2-1; 8 positions agree with TRBD2. The CDR3 has 14 amino acids. In germline, CDR1 is SGHRS, CDR2 YFSETQ. The ends lost 5 bases at V and 8 bases at J; junction bases unmatched: 9. Written as DNA, the CDR3 is TGCGCCAGCAGTAGAAGCGGGGGTTTATATGAGCAGTTCTTC. Encoded protein: CASSRSGGLYEQFF.

This chain joins TRBV27 and TRBJ2-7; either TRBD1 or TRBD2 may supply D (5 bases each). Germline V gives CDR1 MNHEY, CDR2 SMNVEV (reference sequence). The CDR3 sequence is 14 residues long. The V end was cut by 3 bases, the J end by 2 bases, with 11 bases between. CDR3 sequence: CASSLGRNTYEQYF. The CDR3, as DNA: TGTGCCAGCAGTTTGGGACGGAACACCTACGAGCAGTACTTC.

The chain joins TRBV19 to TRBJ2-6, with D maybe TRBD1 (5 bases). CDR1 and CDR2 (germline): LNHDA, SQIVND (reference sequence). The CDR3 has 18 amino acids. V dropped 1 base and J dropped 1 base, with 14 bases sitting between them. The CDR3, as DNA: TGTGCCAGTAGTATAGGGGTACAGGCCGAATCTGGGGCCAACGTCCTGACTTTC. Translation: CASSIGVQAESGANVLTF.

The chain combines TRBV11-2 with TRBJ2-5, with D maybe TRBD1 (6 bases). The CDR3 consists of 15 residues. CDR1 and CDR2 from the germline V gene are SGHAT and FQNNGV. The germline V and J ends were trimmed by 1 base and 2 bases, with 11 bases remaining between them. CDR3 sequence reads: CASSLVTGIQETQYF. CDR3 DNA: TGTGCCAGCAGCTTAGTGACAGGAATACAAGAGACCCAGTACTTC.

V and J are TRBV9 and TRBJ1-1, with D perhaps matching TRBD1 (5 bases). Deletions cut 3 bases from V and 6 bases from J, with 12 bases between. Germline loops: CDR1 SGDLS, CDR2 YYNGEE. This CDR3 is built from 13 residues. The CDR3 nucleotides read TGTGCCAGCAGCGATCCAGGGTACTCTGAAGCTTTCTTT. This encodes CASSDPGYSEAFF.

The chain is built from TRBV9 and TRBJ2-7, with a possible D match to TRBD2 (6 bases). CDR1 is SGDLS and CDR2 is YYNGEE in the germline V gene. The germline V and J ends were trimmed by 0 bases and 4 bases, with 14 bases remaining between them. The length of the CDR3 is 15 residues. The CDR3 region is CASSVGREPTYEQYF. The CDR3 DNA sequence: TGTGCCAGCAGCGTAGGCCGGGAGCCCACTTACGAGCAGTACTTC.

The CDR3, as DNA: TGTGCCAGCAGCTTAGGGGACAGGGACCCTAGCACAGATACGCAGTATTTT. It encodes CASSLGDRDPSTDTQYF. This chain joins TRBV7-3 and TRBJ2-3, with 9 bases aligning to TRBD1. The J segment lost 0 bases and the V segment lost 2 bases, leaving 6 bases of the junction unmatched. Germline CDR1 and CDR2: SGHTA and FQGTGA. The CDR3 is 17 residues long.

The CDR3 DNA is TGTGCCAGCAGTTACTCGCTACAGGGGAACACTGAAGCTTTCTTT. The encoded protein is CASSYSLQGNTEAFF. The gene calls are TRBV6-5 and TRBJ1-1; D is possibly TRBD1 (6 bases). Germline V lookup: CDR1 MNHEY, CDR2 SVGAGI. V was pared by 0 bases and J by 1 base, with 9 bases between. The CDR3 contains 15 residues.

This clone was seen a single time. J is TRBJ2-5 and V is TRBV27, with a possible D match to TRBD2 (5 bases). CDR3 size: 13 residues. Germline V gives CDR1 MNHEY, CDR2 SMNVEV (reference sequence). Trimming cost V 3 bases and J 10 bases, with 15 bases left between them. The CDR3 nucleotides read TGTGCCAGCAGTTTGCAGTCGGGGATGAGCCAGTACTTC. Protein: CASSLQSGMSQYF.

This clone has just one count. The gene calls are TRBV7-9 and TRBJ2-1; D is possibly TRBD1 (6 bases). The germline gives CDR1 SEHNR, CDR2 FQNEAQ (reference sequence). This CDR3 comprises 14 residues. V lost 4 bases, J lost 5 bases, and 12 bases lay in between. The CDR3 protein is CASSSTGQNNEQFF. CDR3 nucleotide sequence: TGTGCCAGCAGCTCTACCGGACAGAACAATGAGCAGTTCTTC.

The chain recombines TRBV30 with TRBJ2-7, with D hard to call. This CDR3 is 13 amino acids long. V lost 5 bases to trimming and J lost 3 bases, with 14 bases between them. Germline CDR1 is GTSNPN and CDR2 is SVGIG (reference sequence). CDR3 loop: CAWESDRDYEQYF. The CDR3 bases are TGTGCCTGGGAATCCGACCGAGACTACGAGCAGTACTTC.

The gene calls are TRBV9 and TRBJ2-3; D gene ambiguous. Germline V gene sequence: CDR1 SGDLS, CDR2 YYNGEE. The CDR3 is made up of 12 amino acids. V was clipped by 3 bases and J by 6 bases, with 8 bases between them. DNA of the CDR3: TGTGCCAGCAGCGGTTCACGGGATACGCAGTATTTT. It encodes CASSGSRDTQYF.